This T cell receptor beta chain was recorded in a study of blood T cell repertoires in COVID-19. Looking at the study overall: Sample material is recorded as cDNA or gDNA derived from T cells, B-cell-depleted T cells, or PBMCs.

The CDR3 extends over 15 amino acids. Germline CDR1 and CDR2: SGHRS and YFSETQ. Trimming removed 4 bases from V and 5 bases from J; junction bases left unmatched: 6. Enrollment of patients from Seattle took place during active infection, with longitudinal follow-up. Profiled with immunoSEQ multiplex PCR; TCRdb holds only in-frame clones, not every one. The sample carries about 200,000 clones, nearly 90% recorded once. Sequences were obtained from peripheral blood. The TCR comes from a man aged 45-65 years with COVID-19, enrolled during active disease. The rearrangement links TRBV5-1 to TRBJ2-1; TRBD1 matches 10 bases. The CDR3 DNA reads TGCGCCAGCAGCGCGGGACAGGGGTCCCACAATGAGCAGTTCTTC. Its translation is CASSAGQGSHNEQFF. Full variable domain (remainder filled in from reference TRBV5-1 and TRBJ2-1): KAGVTQTPRYLIKTRGQQVTLSCSPISGHRSVSWYQQTPGQGLQFLFEYFSETQRNKGNFPGRFSGRQFSNSRSEMNVSTLELGDSALYLCASSAGQGSHNEQFFGPGTRLTVL.